This T cell receptor beta chain was sequenced during a study of monozygotic twins with inflammatory bowel disease. Whole-study results and caveats: IBD patients shared fewer clonotypes with others than healthy twins, especially with disease activity. Patient-to-patient differences in immunosuppressive treatment may have added variability to the repertoires. Twin pairs that were concordant did not differ from discordant pairs in repertoire similarity, possibly from limited power.

The authors made each sample's cDNA in eight separate reactions. Each CDR3 protein gets one entry in TCRdb, which reprocessed the 5' RACE reads and gives no DNA. The table counts about 99,000 distinct CDR3 sequences; roughly 1.9% lies in the top ten. Concerning this clonotype itself: Its specificity is unknown.

The sample comprised blood. This clonotype was sampled from a human donor with ulcerative colitis or Crohn's disease, or a healthy co-twin of an affected twin (not recorded which).

CDR3 in amino acids: CASSPPSVQDEQFF. The chain joins TRBV18 to TRBJ2-1. CDR1 and CDR2 from the germline V gene are KGHSH and LQKENI. The CDR3 contains 14 residues.